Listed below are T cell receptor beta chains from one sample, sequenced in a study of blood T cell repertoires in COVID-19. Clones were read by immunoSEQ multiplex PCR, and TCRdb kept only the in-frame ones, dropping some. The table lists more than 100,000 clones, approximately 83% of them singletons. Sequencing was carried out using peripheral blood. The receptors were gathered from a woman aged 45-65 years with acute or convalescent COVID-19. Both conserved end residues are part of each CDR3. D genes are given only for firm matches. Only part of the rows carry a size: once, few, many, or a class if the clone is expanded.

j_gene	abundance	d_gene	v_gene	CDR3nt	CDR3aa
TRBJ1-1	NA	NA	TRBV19	TGTGCCAGTAGTATAGGGGGCAGGGATGCTGAAGCTTTCTTT	CASSIGGRDAEAFF
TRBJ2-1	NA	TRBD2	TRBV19	TGTGCCAGTAACCCCTCAGCGGGGTGGTTGAATGAGCAGTTCTTC	CASNPSAGWLNEQFF
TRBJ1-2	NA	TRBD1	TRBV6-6	TGTGCCAGCATTAAAACTGGGGACAGGGCGCACACCTTC	CASIKTGDRAHTF
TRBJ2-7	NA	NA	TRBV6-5	TGTGCCAGCAGTTTGGAGAAAACCTACGAGCAGTACTTC	CASSLEKTYEQYF
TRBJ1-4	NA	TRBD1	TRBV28	TGTGCCAGCAGTGACCGCCCGGGACAGGGCTGGAAAAAACTGTTTTTT	CASSDRPGQGWKKLFF
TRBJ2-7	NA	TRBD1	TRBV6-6	TGTGCCAGCAGTAGACCTCGACAGGGTTCCTCCTACGAGCAGTACTTC	CASSRPRQGSSYEQYF
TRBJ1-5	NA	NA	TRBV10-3	TGTGCCGTAGCGGGACAACCGGATCAGCCCCAGCATTTT	CAVAGQPDQPQHF
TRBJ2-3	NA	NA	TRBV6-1	TGTGCCAGCAGTGAAATGCCCCAGGGGGATACGCAGTATTTT	CASSEMPQGDTQYF
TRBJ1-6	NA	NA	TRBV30	TGTGCCTGGAACCAAGACAGTCAGAATTCACCCCTCCACTTT	CAWNQDSQNSPLHF
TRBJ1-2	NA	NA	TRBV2	TGTGCCAGCACTGTGGACAGAAACTATGGCTACACCTTC	CASTVDRNYGYTF
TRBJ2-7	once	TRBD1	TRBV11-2	TGTGCCAGCAGCTCATGGGACAGAGCCCACGAGCAGTACTTC	CASSSWDRAHEQYF
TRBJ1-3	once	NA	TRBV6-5	TGTGCCAGCACTCGCGGCCCGAGCTCTGGAAACACCATATATTTT	CASTRGPSSGNTIYF
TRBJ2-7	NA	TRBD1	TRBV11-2	TGTGCCAGCAGTTCCAAAACAGGGGTTAGGGGCGAGCAGTACTTC	CASSSKTGVRGEQYF
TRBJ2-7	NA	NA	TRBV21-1	TGTGCCAGCAGCCGCGGGAAGGGCTACGAGCAGTACTTC	CASSRGKGYEQYF
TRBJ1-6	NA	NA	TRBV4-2	TGTGCCAGCAGCCAAGTCCAGAATTCACCCCTCCACTTT	CASSQVQNSPLHF
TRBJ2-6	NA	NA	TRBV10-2	TGCGCCGCGGGGTCTGGGGCCAACGTCCTGACTTTC	CAAGSGANVLTF
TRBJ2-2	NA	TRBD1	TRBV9	TGTGCCAGCAGCCCTAGGGGGCAGTTGTCTTCCGGGGAGCTGTTTTTT	CASSPRGQLSSGELFF
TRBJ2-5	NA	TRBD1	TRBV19	TGTGCCAGTAGTATCTCCAAGATTGGGACAGGCGGGCAAGAGACCCAGTACTTC	CASSISKIGTGGQETQYF
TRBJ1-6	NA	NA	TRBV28	TGTGCCAGCACAGGGAAGGGGCATCGCTCCTATAATTCACCCCTCCACTTT	CASTGKGHRSYNSPLHF
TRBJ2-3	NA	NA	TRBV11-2	TGTGCCAGCAGCTTAGGCGGGATAGGCACAGATACGCAGTATTTT	CASSLGGIGTDTQYF
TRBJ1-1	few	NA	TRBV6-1	TGTGCCAGCAGTGAATATATCTCCTCGAGGGCTTTCTTT	CASSEYISSRAFF
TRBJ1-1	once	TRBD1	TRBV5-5	TGTGCCAGCAGCTTGGTCTTTGGGACAGGGGTAGGCACTGAAGCTTTCTTT	CASSLVFGTGVGTEAFF
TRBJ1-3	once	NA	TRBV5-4	TGTGCCAGCAGCCATGACAGCAACTCTGGAAACACCATATATTTT	CASSHDSNSGNTIYF
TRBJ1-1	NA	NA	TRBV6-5	TGTGCCAGCAGTTACACACGAAACAGGGTCGGGACTGAAGCTTTCTTT	CASSYTRNRVGTEAFF
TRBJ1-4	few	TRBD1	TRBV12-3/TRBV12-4	TGTGCCAGCAGTTCGCAGGGGGACAAACTGTTTTTT	CASSSQGDKLFF
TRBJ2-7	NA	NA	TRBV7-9	TGTGCCAGCAGCACTAAATTGGGTCCTGGATACGAGCAGTACTTC	CASSTKLGPGYEQYF
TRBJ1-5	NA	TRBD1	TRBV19	TGTGCCTCCCACCCAACCCAGGGGGAACGTCATCAGCCCCAGCATTTT	CASHPTQGERHQPQHF
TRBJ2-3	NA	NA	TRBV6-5	TGTGCCTCAAACCGGGATCTTAACACAGATACGCAGTATTTT	CASNRDLNTDTQYF
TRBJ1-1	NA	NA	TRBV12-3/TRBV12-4	TGTGCCAGCACCTATGGGAGGGTCACTGAAGCTTTCTTT	CASTYGRVTEAFF
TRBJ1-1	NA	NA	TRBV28	TGTGCCAGCAGTTCCCCACAGGGCGGTCGGACTGAAGCTTTCTTT	CASSSPQGGRTEAFF
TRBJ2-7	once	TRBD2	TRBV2	TGTGCCAGCAAGGGCGGGGGACTCTCGGGCGAGCAGTACTTC	CASKGGGLSGEQYF
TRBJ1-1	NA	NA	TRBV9	TGTGCCAGCAGCTTTTTACGACAGCAAACTGAAGCTTTCTTT	CASSFLRQQTEAFF
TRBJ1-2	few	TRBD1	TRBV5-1	TGCGCCAGCAGCTTGGAGGGACAGCCGAGGGGCTACACCTTC	CASSLEGQPRGYTF
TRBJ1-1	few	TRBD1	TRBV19	TGTGCCAGTAGTATACACAGGGGTCACGGGACTGAAGCTTTCTTT	CASSIHRGHGTEAFF
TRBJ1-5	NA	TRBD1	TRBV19	TGTGCCAGTAGTAGTGTAGGGGGCAGAAGCAATCAGCCCCAGCATTTT	CASSSVGGRSNQPQHF
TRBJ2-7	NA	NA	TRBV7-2	TGTGCCAGCAGCTTAGCCACGGGTAGGTCGCACGAGCAGTACTTC	CASSLATGRSHEQYF
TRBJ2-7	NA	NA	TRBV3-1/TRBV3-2	TGTGCCAGCAGCCGCGGCTCCTTCGGCTCCTACGAGCAGTACTTC	CASSRGSFGSYEQYF
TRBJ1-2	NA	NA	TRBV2	TGTGCCAGCAGTGAGCGGGGCGCGGCGTATGGCTACACCTTC	CASSERGAAYGYTF
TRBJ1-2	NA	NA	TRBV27	TGTGCCAGCAAATTCCGTCAGGGAAATGGCTACACCTTC	CASKFRQGNGYTF
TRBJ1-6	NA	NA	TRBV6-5	TGTGCCAGCAGTTACCGCGACGGCCGAGGGGGTTCACCCCTCCACTTT	CASSYRDGRGGSPLHF
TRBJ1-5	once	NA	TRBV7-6	TGTGCCAGCAGCTTAATGTTAAGGTTAGGGAGTGGCAATCAGCCCCAGCATTTT	CASSLMLRLGSGNQPQHF
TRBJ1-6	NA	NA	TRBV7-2	TGTGCCAGCAGCTCGCACCCAGGAGGTTCACCCCTCCACTTT	CASSSHPGGSPLHF
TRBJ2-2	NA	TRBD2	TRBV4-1	TGCGCCAGCAGCCATCTTTTAGCGGGGGCCGTAGGGAACACCGGGGAGCTGTTTTTT	CASSHLLAGAVGNTGELFF
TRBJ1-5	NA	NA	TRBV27	TGTGCCAGCAGTTGGGGGGGAGAAGATCAGCCCCAGCATTTT	CASSWGGEDQPQHF